Listed below are T cell receptor beta chains from one sample, sequenced in a study of shared clonotypes between healthy human individuals. Produced via immunoSEQ multiplex PCR; TCRdb's table is partial and in-frame only. The sample lists about 580,000 clones; about 98% were seen once. Sequencing was done on a sample of naive CD8+ T cells sorted from blood. The receptors were sampled from a man aged 25-45 years in good health. Both conserved end residues are part of each CDR3. The listing skips clone size in some rows; elsewhere it reads once, few, many or a size class.

v_gene	abundance	j_gene	CDR3aa
TRBV7-2	NA	TRBJ2-7	CASSIGLAGVYEQYF
TRBV27	NA	TRBJ1-1	CASSLQGGTEAFF
TRBV9	once	TRBJ2-3	CASSRADTQYF
TRBV6-6	NA	TRBJ2-1	CASSANEQFF
TRBV14	NA	TRBJ2-2	CASSQVELDRVYTGELFF
TRBV11-2	NA	TRBJ1-1	CASSLITKAAFF
TRBV5-1	NA	TRBJ2-3	CASTREGHPDPSTDTQYF
TRBV4-3	NA	TRBJ1-1	CASSQAGVGDTEAFF
TRBV29-1	NA	TRBJ2-7	CSVQGTGMAGGTYEQYF
TRBV6-6	NA	TRBJ2-1	CASTPSSDEQFF
TRBV9	NA	TRBJ2-7	CASSVLSGSHEQYF
TRBV27	NA	TRBJ2-7	CASSLGGPHEQYF
TRBV28	NA	TRBJ1-5	CASSPGARTGWNQPQHF
TRBV7-3	NA	TRBJ2-7	CASSRMDGGEQYF
TRBV27	NA	TRBJ2-7	CASSAGGYEQYF
TRBV11-2	NA	TRBJ1-4	CASSLGSTPGNEKLFF
TRBV7-9	NA	TRBJ2-2	CASRGGSTRHTGELFF
TRBV5-1	NA	TRBJ2-5	CASSPNAQGQETQYF
TRBV5-1	NA	TRBJ2-1	CASSTLAGAYNEQFF
TRBV7-2	NA	TRBJ2-3	CASSLEGRDTQYF
TRBV6-5	NA	TRBJ1-5	CASSYIQSGQPQHF
TRBV10-3	NA	TRBJ2-7	CAISESGEQYF
TRBV7-9	once	TRBJ2-1	CASSSALAGPHNEQFF
TRBV6-1	NA	TRBJ1-5	CASSEWNSSNQPQHF
TRBV5-8	NA	TRBJ2-6	CASSLGVSGANVLTF
TRBV4-1	NA	TRBJ2-3	CASSLPRGEATDTQYF
TRBV27	NA	TRBJ2-7	CASSFASVNYEQYF
TRBV15	NA	TRBJ2-7	CATARTSGYEQYF
TRBV6-1	NA	TRBJ2-5	CASRLTHGAQETQYF
TRBV5-1	NA	TRBJ1-5	CASSLNSGQPQHF
TRBV7-9	NA	TRBJ2-1	CASSSSTGAGNEQFF
TRBV6-1	once	TRBJ2-7	CASSVLLFREQYF
TRBV7-3	NA	TRBJ2-3	CASSSPGDGSTDTQYF
TRBV18	NA	TRBJ1-2	CASSPEGQGYGYTF
TRBV19	once	TRBJ2-7	CASSISTFQEQYF
TRBV27	NA	TRBJ2-7	CASSLLAGAHEQYF
TRBV13	once	TRBJ2-1	CASRPSGRANHNEQFF
TRBV9	NA	TRBJ2-2	CASSPRLAEYTGELFF
TRBV14	NA	TRBJ2-3	CASSPRDRTTDTQYF
TRBV27	NA	TRBJ1-2	CASSLSGLYGYTF
TRBV19	NA	TRBJ2-7	CASSIGTGEYEQYF
TRBV25-1	NA	TRBJ2-7	CASSAGTSGYEQYF